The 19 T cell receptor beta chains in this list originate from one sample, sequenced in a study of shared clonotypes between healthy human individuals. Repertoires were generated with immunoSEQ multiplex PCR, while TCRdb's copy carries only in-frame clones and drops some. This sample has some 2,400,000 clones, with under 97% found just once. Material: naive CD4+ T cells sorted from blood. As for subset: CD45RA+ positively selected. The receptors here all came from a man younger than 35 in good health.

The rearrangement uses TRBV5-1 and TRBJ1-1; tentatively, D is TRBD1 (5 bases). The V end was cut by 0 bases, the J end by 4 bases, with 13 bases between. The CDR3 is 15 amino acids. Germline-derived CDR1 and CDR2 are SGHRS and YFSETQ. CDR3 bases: TGCGCCAGCAGCTTGGGAGCCAGGGACCCCACTGAAGCTTTCTTT. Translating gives CASSLGARDPTEAFF.

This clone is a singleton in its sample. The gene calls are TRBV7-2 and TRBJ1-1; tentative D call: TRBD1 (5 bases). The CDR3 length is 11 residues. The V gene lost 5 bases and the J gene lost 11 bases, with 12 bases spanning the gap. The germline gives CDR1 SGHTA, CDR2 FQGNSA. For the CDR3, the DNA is TGTGCCAGCAGCCGGGGGTTGGGGGCTTTCTTT. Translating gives CASSRGLGAFF.

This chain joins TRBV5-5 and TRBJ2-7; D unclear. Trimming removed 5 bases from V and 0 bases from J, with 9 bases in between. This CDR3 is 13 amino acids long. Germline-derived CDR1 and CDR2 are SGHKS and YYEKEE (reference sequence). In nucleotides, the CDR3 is TGTGCCAGCAGGCCCGGGTCCTCCTACGAGCAGTACTTC. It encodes CASRPGSSYEQYF.

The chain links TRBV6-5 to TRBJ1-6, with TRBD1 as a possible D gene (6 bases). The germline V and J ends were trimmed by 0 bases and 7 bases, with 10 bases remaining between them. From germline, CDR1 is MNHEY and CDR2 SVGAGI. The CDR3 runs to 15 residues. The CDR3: CASSYSRTANSPLHF. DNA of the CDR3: TGTGCCAGCAGTTACTCAAGGACAGCAAATTCACCCCTCCACTTT.

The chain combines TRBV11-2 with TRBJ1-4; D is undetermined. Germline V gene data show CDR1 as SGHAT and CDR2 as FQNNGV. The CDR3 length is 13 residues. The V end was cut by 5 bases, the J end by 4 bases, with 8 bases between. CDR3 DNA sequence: TGTGCCAGCAGCCTAGGGCATAATGAAAAACTGTTTTTT. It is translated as CASSLGHNEKLFF.

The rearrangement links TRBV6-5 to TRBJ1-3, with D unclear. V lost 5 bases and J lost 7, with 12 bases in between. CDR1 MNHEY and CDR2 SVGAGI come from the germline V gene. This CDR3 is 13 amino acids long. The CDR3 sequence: CASSSAVGNTIYF. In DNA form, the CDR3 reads TGTGCCAGCAGTAGCGCCGTGGGGAACACCATATATTTT.

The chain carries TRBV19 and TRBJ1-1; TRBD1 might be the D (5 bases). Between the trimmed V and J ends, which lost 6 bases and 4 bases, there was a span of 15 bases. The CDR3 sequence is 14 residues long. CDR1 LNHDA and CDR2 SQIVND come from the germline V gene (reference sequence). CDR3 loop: CASRLQESGTEAFF. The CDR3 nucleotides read TGTGCCAGTAGACTACAGGAGTCGGGCACTGAAGCTTTCTTT. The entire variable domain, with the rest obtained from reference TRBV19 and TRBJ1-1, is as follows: DGGITQSPKYLFRKEGQNVTLSCEQNLNHDAMYWYRQDPGQGLRLIYYSQIVNDFQKGDIAEGYSVSREKKESFPLTVTSAQKNPTAFYLCASRLQESGTEAFFGQGTRLTVV.

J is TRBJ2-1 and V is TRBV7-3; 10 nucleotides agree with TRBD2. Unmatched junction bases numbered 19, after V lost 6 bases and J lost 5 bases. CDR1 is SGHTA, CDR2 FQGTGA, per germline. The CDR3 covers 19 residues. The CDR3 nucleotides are TGTGCCAGCAGTCCTAGGCCTTGGTCCCTAGCGGGGGACCACAATGAGCAGTTCTTC. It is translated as CASSPRPWSLAGDHNEQFF.

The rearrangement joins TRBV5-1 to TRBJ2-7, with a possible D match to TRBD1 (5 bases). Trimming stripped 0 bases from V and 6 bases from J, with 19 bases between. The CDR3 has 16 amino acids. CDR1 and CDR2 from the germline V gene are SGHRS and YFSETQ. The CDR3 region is CASSLEVVRQYGEQYF. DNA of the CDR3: TGCGCCAGCAGCTTGGAGGTGGTTAGACAGTACGGCGAGCAGTACTTC.

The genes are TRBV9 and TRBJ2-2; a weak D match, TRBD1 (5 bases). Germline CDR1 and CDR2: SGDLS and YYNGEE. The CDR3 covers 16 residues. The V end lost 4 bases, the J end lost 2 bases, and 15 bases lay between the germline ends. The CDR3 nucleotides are TGTGCCAGCAGCCCCCATCGCAGGGCTAACACCGGGGAGCTGTTTTTT. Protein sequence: CASSPHRRANTGELFF.

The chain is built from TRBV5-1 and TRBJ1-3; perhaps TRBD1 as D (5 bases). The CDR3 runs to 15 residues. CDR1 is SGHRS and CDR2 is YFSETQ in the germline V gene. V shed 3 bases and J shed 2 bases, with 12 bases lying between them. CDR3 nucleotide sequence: TGCGCCAGCAGCTGGGTCCCGGGGGCTGGAAACACCATATATTTT. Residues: CASSWVPGAGNTIYF.

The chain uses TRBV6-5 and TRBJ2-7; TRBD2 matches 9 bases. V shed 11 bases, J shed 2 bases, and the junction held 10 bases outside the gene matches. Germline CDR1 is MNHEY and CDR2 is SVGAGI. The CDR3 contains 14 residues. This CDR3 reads CAAHSLAGPYEQYF. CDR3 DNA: TGTGCCGCCCACTCCCTAGCGGGACCCTACGAGCAGTACTTC.

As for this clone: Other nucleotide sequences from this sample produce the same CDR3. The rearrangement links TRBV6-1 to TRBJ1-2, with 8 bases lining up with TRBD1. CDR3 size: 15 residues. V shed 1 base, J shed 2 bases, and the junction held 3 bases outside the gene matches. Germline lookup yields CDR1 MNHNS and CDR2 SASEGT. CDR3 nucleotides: TGTGCCAGCAGTGAAGGACAGGGGCCCAACTATGGCTACACCTTC. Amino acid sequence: CASSEGQGPNYGYTF.

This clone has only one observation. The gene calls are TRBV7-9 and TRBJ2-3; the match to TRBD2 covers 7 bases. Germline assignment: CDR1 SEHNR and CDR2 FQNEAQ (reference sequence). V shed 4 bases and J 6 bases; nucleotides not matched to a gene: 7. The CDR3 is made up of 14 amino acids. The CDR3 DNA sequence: TGTGCCAGCAGCTGGGGCGGGGGTTTTGATACGCAGTATTTT. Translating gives CASSWGGGFDTQYF.

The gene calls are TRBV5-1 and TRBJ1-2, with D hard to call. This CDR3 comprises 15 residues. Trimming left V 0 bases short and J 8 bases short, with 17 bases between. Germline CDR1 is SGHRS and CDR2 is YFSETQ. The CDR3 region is CASSLEQNGVRGYTF. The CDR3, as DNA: TGCGCCAGCAGCTTGGAGCAGAACGGGGTACGAGGCTACACCTTC.

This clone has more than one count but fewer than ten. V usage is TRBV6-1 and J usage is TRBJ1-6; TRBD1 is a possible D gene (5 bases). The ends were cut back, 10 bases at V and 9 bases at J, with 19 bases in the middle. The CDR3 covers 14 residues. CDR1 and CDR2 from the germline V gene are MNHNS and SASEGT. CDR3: CATTPEGRGSPLHF. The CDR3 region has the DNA TGTGCCACCACCCCGGAGGGAAGGGGTTCACCCCTCCACTTT.

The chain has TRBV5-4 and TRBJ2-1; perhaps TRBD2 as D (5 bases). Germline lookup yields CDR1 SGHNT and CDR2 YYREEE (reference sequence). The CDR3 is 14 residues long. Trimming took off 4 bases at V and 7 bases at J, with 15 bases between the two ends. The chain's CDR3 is CASSPHEGKNEQFF. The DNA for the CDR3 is TGTGCCAGCAGCCCCCATGAGGGCAAGAATGAGCAGTTCTTC.

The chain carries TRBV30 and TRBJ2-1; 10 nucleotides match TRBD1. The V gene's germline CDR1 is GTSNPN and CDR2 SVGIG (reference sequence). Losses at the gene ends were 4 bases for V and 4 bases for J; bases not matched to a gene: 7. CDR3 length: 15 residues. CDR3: CAWTRGGQGYNEQFF. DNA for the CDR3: TGTGCCTGGACTCGGGGGGGACAGGGGTACAATGAGCAGTTCTTC.

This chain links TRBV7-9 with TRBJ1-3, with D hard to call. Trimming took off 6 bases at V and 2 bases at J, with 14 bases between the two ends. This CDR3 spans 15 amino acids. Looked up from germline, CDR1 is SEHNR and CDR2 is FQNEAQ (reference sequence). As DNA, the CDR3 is TGTGCCAGCAGTTTTCTTGACTCAGCTGGAAACACCATATATTTT. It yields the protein CASSFLDSAGNTIYF.